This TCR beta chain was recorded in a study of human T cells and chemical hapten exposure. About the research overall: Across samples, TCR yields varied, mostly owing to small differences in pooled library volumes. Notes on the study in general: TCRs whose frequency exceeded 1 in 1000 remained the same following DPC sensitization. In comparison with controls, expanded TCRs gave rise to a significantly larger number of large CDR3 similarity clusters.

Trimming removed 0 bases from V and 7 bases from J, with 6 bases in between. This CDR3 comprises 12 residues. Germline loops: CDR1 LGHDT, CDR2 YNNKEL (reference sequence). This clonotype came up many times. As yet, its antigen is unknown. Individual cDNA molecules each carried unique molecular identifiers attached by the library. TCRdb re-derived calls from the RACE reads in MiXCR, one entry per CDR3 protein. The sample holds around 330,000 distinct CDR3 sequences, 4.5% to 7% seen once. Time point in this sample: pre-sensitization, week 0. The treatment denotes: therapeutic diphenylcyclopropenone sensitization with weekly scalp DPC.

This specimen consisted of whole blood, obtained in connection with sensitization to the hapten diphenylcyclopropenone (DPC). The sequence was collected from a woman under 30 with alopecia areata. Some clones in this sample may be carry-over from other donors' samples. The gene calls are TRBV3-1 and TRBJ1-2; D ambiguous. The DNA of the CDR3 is TGTGCCAGCAGCCAAGATTGGTTTGGCTACACCTTC. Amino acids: CASSQDWFGYTF.